The clone carrying this TCR beta chain showed up just once. The sample originates from a study of shared T cell receptors in the human thymus. CDR3 size: 16 residues. Germline V gives CDR1 MNHNS, CDR2 SASEGT. V was clipped by 3 bases and J by 3 bases; unmatched bases: 8. Method: immunoSEQ multiplex PCR; TCRdb's copy keeps in-frame clones and lacks some. The table includes hundreds of thousands of clones, 70% to 90% detected once. The same sample was also used in a study of human thymus T cells. This second study notes: Use of V and J genes seemed skewed within the thymic and blood repertoires.

V and J are TRBV6-1 and TRBJ2-1; TRBD1 matches at 7 bases. The material sequenced was thymocytes. This receptor was identified in a boy under three years old with a congenital heart defect. CDR3 in amino acids: CASSDHTGDGYNEQFF. The CDR3 coding sequence is TGTGCCAGCAGTGACCATACAGGGGATGGCTACAATGAGCAGTTCTTC.